The 21 T cell receptor beta chains below were found in one sample sequenced in a study of cytomegalovirus exposure and HLA in healthy donors. PCR employed 60 Vbeta and 13 Jbeta primers. Using immunoSEQ multiplex PCR, the repertoire was profiled, and TCRdb retains in-frame clones only, with some absent. Among roughly 100,000 clones listed, less than 85% were seen once. Sequencing was done on a sample of PBMCs. These receptor sequences come from a man in his forties in good health and CMV-seropositive.

The chain uses TRBV27 and TRBJ1-3; 7 nucleotides agree with TRBD1. This CDR3 comprises 19 residues. Germline trimming cut 3 bases from V and 7 bases from J; bases unmatched to any gene: 21. The germline V gene has CDR1 MNHEY and CDR2 SMNVEV (reference sequence). CDR3 region: CASSFQSPPRDSLRNTIYF. As DNA, the CDR3 is TGTGCCAGCAGTTTTCAGTCCCCCCCGCGGGACAGCCTTCGGAACACCATATATTTT.

The chain links TRBV6-5 to TRBJ2-7; 7 bases align to TRBD1. The CDR3 loop spans 14 amino acids. Germline CDR1 and CDR2: MNHEY and SVGAGI. The junction had 10 bases not matched to a gene; V was cut back by 5 bases and J by 6 bases. CDR3 region: CASSPSPQGREQYF. In DNA form, the CDR3 reads TGTGCCAGCAGTCCCTCACCACAGGGGCGCGAGCAGTACTTC.

V and J are TRBV7-2 and TRBJ2-1, with D perhaps matching TRBD1 (5 bases). Germline assignment: CDR1 SGHTA and CDR2 FQGNSA. CDR3 length: 15 residues. Trimming stripped 4 bases from V and 2 bases from J, with 12 bases between. CDR3 nucleotide sequence: TGTGCCAGCAGCTCGTCAGGGATTGCCTACAATGAGCAGTTCTTC. Protein product: CASSSSGIAYNEQFF.

The chain links TRBV7-6 to TRBJ2-3, with 8 nucleotides matching TRBD2. CDR1 SGHVS and CDR2 FNYEAQ come from the germline V gene. J lost 2 bases, V lost 2 bases, and 15 bases had no gene match. The CDR3 contains 19 residues. CDR3 coding DNA: TGTGCCAGCAGCTTATACCGGGGGGGCCTGTCAACTCACACAGATACGCAGTATTTT. Its translation is CASSLYRGGLSTHTDTQYF.

J is TRBJ2-3 and V is TRBV9, with 11 bases aligning to TRBD2. There are 19 residues in the CDR3. The J segment lost 2 bases and the V segment lost 4 bases, leaving 15 bases of the junction unmatched. CDR1 SGDLS and CDR2 YYNGEE come from the germline V gene. The CDR3 nucleotides are TGTGCCAGCAGCCCAGAGGGCCTCGGGACTAGCGGCTTCACAGATACGCAGTATTTT. It codes for CASSPEGLGTSGFTDTQYF.

In its sample, this clone was seen a few times. The J gene is TRBJ2-1, the V gene TRBV7-2, with 10 positions matching TRBD2. V was clipped by 2 bases and J by 4 bases; unmatched bases: 2. Germline CDR1 reads SGHTA; CDR2 reads FQGNSA. This CDR3 is 15 amino acids long. The CDR3 sequence is CASSLRTSGYNEQFF. The CDR3 DNA reads as TGTGCCAGCAGCTTACGGACTAGCGGTTACAATGAGCAGTTCTTC.

The chain employs TRBV19 and TRBJ2-5, with D hard to call. The DNA matches TRBJ2-7 better at its end, which makes the J call doubtful. Germline V CDR1 and CDR2: LNHDA, SQIVND (reference sequence). The CDR3 sequence is 11 residues long. The CDR3 bases are TGTGCCAGTAGTATGGACTACGAGCAGTACTTC. Its translation is CASSMDYEQYF.

The chain's CDR3 is CASSQEAGIKNTIYF. The CDR3 coding sequence is TGTGCCAGCAGCCAAGAAGCAGGAATAAAAAACACCATATATTTT. This chain connects TRBV5-4 to TRBJ1-3; D not certain. Trimming removed 4 bases from V and 6 bases from J, with 17 bases in between. The CDR3 spans 15 residues. CDR1 is SGHNT, CDR2 YYREEE, per germline (reference sequence).

V and J are TRBV19 and TRBJ1-6; perhaps TRBD1 as D (6 bases). The CDR3 has 12 residues. Trimming left V 3 bases short and J 9 bases short, with 6 bases between. The germline CDR1 and CDR2 sequences are LNHDA and SQIVND (reference sequence). This chain's CDR3 is CASSIRGSPLHF. The CDR3 DNA reads TGTGCCAGTAGTATCAGGGGTTCACCCCTCCACTTT.

The chain couples TRBV20-1 to TRBJ1-1, with D possibly matching TRBD1 (6 bases). This CDR3 comprises 11 residues. Trimming took 3 bases from V and 5 from J, leaving 7 bases between them. Looked up from germline, CDR1 is DFQATT and CDR2 is SNEGSKA (reference sequence). The CDR3: CSASDRTEAFF. Written as DNA, the CDR3 is TGCAGTGCTAGCGACAGGACTGAAGCTTTCTTT.

This chain uses TRBV2 with TRBJ2-7; D may be TRBD1 (6 bases). There are 14 residues in the CDR3. Germline loops: CDR1 SNHLY, CDR2 FYNNEI. V was pared by 8 bases and J by 0 bases, with 14 bases between. CDR3: CASCRQDPSYEQYF. CDR3 bases: TGTGCCAGCTGTAGACAGGACCCCTCCTACGAGCAGTACTTC.

This clone was detected only a few times. Other DNA sequences in the same sample also yield this CDR3. V and J are TRBV30 and TRBJ2-3; D perhaps matches TRBD2 (6 bases). In germline, CDR1 is GTSNPN, CDR2 SVGIG (reference sequence). V was shortened by 4 bases and J by 8 bases, with 22 bases between the two germline ends. The CDR3 runs 15 residues. The chain's CDR3 is CAWTRGGTPRGTQYF. Here the CDR3 DNA reads TGTGCCTGGACTCGAGGCGGGACCCCCCGGGGTACGCAGTATTTT.

The rearrangement links TRBV7-2 to TRBJ1-5; 9 bases are shared with TRBD1. This CDR3 has 16 amino acids. V lost 2 bases and J lost 3; bases outside the gene matches: 5. Germline V gene sequence: CDR1 SGHTA, CDR2 FQGNSA. CDR3 DNA sequence: TGTGCCAGCAGCTTATCGGACAGGGGAATCAATCAGCCCCAGCATTTT. This gives the protein CASSLSDRGINQPQHF.

The chain joins TRBV19 to TRBJ2-7; 7 nucleotides agree with TRBD1. Germline CDR1 reads LNHDA; CDR2 reads SQIVND (reference sequence). The CDR3 is 15 residues long. V dropped 3 bases and J dropped 0; count of bases not matched to a gene: 5. For the CDR3, the DNA is TGTGCCAGTAGTATTACAGGGGCCGTCTCCTACGAGCAGTACTTC. Translating it yields CASSITGAVSYEQYF.

V is TRBV9 and J is TRBJ2-7; maybe TRBD1 (6 bases). CDR1 is SGDLS, CDR2 YYNGEE, per germline. The CDR3 length is 12 residues. Between the trimmed V and J ends, which lost 3 bases and 4 bases, there was a span of 8 bases. The CDR3 sequence is CASSETGYEQYF. The DNA of the CDR3 is TGTGCCAGCAGCGAGACAGGTTACGAGCAGTACTTC.

The chain couples TRBV5-6 to TRBJ2-5; D gene ambiguous. Between the trimmed V and J ends, which lost 4 bases and 2 bases, there was a span of 12 bases. CDR1 is SGHDT, CDR2 YYEEEE, per germline. This CDR3 has 14 amino acids. CDR3 region: CASSRFGVQETQYF. The DNA for the CDR3 is TGTGCCAGCAGCCGGTTCGGTGTTCAAGAGACCCAGTACTTC.

This clone turned up a few times. The rearrangement joins TRBV29-1 to TRBJ2-4, with TRBD2 matching over 9 bases. The CDR3 contains 16 residues. After removal of 5 bases from V and 0 bases from J, the junction contained 8 bases not matched to a gene. Germline V gene lookup returns CDR1 SQVTM and CDR2 ANQGSEA. CDR3 in DNA: TGCAGCGTTTTATTTAGCGGGGGTCTAGCCAAAAACATTCAGTACTTC. It yields the protein CSVLFSGGLAKNIQYF.

This rearrangement joins TRBV18 to TRBJ2-1; 10 nucleotides agree with TRBD1. The CDR3 contains 16 residues. The junction had 3 bases not matched to a gene; V was cut back by 0 bases and J by 4 bases. Germline CDR1 and CDR2: KGHSH and LQKENI. CDR3: CASSPPLGQGYNEQFF. CDR3 DNA sequence: TGTGCCAGCTCACCACCGCTGGGACAGGGGTACAATGAGCAGTTCTTC.

As regards this clone: One junction end does not reproduce the germline sequence, and a read error may be involved. J is TRBJ2-6 and V is TRBV6-4, with a weak D call TRBD1 (5 bases). CDR1 and CDR2 (germline): MRHNA, SNTAGT. The CDR3 length is 16 residues. CDR3 residues: CASSPAQGFGANGLTF. DNA of the CDR3: TGTGCCAGCAGCCCAGCGCAGGGTTTTGGGGCCAACGGCCTGACTTTC.

The chain links TRBV10-1 to TRBJ2-1; 7 bases line up with TRBD2. This CDR3 comprises 15 residues. Losses at the gene ends were 6 bases for V and 2 bases for J; bases not matched to a gene: 7. In germline, CDR1 is WNHNN, CDR2 SYGVQD (reference sequence). The CDR3 sequence is CASRRLAETYNEQFF. CDR3 sequence (DNA): TGCGCCAGCAGAAGACTAGCTGAGACCTACAATGAGCAGTTCTTC.

This CDR3 reads CASSLEQWLDKNIQYF. Here the CDR3 DNA reads TGTGCCAGCAGCTTAGAACAATGGCTCGACAAAAACATTCAGTACTTC. This chain joins TRBV7-9 and TRBJ2-4; D not certain. V was shortened by 1 base and J by 3 bases, with 13 bases between the two germline ends. The CDR3 spans 16 residues. The germline V gene has CDR1 SEHNR and CDR2 FQNEAQ (reference sequence).